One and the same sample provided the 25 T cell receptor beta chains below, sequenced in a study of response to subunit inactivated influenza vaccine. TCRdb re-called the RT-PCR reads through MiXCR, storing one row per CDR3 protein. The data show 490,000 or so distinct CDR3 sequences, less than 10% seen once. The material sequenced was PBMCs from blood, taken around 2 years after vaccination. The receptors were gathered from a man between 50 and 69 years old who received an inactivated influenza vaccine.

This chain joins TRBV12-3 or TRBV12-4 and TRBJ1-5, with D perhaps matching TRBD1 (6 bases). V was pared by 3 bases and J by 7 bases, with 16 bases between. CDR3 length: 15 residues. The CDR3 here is CASSFTTGTSQPQHF. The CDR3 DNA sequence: TGTGCCAGCAGTTTTACTACCGGGACAAGCCAGCCCCAGCATTTT.

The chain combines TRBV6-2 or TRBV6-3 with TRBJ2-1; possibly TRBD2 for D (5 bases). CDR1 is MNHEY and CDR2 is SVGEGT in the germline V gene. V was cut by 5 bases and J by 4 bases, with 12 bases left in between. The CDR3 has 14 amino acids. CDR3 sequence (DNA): TGTGCCAGCAGTAATCAGCGGAGTTACAATGAGCAGTTCTTC. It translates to CASSNQRSYNEQFF.

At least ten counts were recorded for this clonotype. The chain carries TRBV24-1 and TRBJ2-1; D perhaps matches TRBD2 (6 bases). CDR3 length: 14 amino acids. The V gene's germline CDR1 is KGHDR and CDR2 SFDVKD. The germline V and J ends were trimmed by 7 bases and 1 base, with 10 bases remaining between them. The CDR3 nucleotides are TGTGCCACCAGGGCAGGGACTTCCTACAATGAGCAGTTCTTC. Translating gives CATRAGTSYNEQFF.

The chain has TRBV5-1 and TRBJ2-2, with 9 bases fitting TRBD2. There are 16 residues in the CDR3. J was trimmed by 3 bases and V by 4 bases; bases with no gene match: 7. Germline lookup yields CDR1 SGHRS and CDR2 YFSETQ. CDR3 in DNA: TGCGCCAGCAGCCCCTTAGCGGGAGACGACACCGGGGAGCTGTTTTTT. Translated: CASSPLAGDDTGELFF.

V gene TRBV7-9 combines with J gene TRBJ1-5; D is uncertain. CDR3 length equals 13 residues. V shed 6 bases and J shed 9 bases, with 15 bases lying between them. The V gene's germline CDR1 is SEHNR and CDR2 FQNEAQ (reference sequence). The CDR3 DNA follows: TGTGCCAGCAGTACGGACGACTTCTGGCCCCAGCATTTT. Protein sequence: CASSTDDFWPQHF.

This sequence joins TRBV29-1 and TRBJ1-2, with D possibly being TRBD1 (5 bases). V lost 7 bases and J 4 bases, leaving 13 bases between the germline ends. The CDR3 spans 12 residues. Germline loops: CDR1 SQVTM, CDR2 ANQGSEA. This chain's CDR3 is CSGFREVYGYTF. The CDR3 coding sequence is TGCAGCGGGTTCAGGGAGGTCTATGGCTACACCTTC.

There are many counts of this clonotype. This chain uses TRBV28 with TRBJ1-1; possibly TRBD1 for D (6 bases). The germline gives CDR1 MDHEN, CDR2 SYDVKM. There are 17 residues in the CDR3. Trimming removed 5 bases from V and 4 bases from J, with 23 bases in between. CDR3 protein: CASSPYITGFLVTEAFF. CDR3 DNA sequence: TGTGCCAGCAGTCCCTATATTACAGGGTTCCTGGTCACTGAAGCTTTCTTT.

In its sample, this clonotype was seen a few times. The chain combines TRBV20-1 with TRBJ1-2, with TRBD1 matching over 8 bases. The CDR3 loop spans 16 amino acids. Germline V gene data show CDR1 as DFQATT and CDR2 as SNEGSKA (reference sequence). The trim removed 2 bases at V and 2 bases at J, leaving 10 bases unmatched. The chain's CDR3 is CSARPPDRVNNYGYTF. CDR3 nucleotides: TGCAGTGCTAGACCCCCGGACAGGGTAAACAACTATGGCTACACCTTC.

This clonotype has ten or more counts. The CDR3 DNA reads as TGTGCCAGCAGTTTAAGCTTTCGGGGGGCAGAAGATACGCAGTATTTT. Translated, it gives CASSLSFRGAEDTQYF. The rearrangement uses TRBV12-3 or TRBV12-4 and TRBJ2-3, with a weak D call TRBD2 (7 bases). With 2 bases removed from V and 5 bases from J, the gap between germline ends came to 17 bases. The CDR3 spans 16 residues.

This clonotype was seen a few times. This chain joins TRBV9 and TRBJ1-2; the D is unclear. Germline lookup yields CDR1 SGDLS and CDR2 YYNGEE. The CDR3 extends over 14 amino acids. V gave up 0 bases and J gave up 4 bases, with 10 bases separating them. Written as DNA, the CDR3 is TGTGCCAGCAGCGTAGACGGGAACGGCTATGGCTACACCTTC. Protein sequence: CASSVDGNGYGYTF.

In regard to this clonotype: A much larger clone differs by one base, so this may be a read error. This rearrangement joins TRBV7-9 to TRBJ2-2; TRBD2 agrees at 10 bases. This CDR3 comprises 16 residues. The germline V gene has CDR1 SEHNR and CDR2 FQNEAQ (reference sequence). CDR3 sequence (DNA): TGTGCCATCAGCTTAGTCGGACTAGCGGACACCGGGGAGCTGTTTTTT. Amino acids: CAISLVGLADTGELFF.

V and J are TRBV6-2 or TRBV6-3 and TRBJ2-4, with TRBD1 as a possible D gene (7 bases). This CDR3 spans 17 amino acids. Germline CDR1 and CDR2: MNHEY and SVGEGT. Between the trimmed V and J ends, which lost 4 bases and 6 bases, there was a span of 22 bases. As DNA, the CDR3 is TGTGCCAGCAGTTCTAGGAGGGGGCAAGCCTCGGCAAACATTCAGTACTTC. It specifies CASSSRRGQASANIQYF.

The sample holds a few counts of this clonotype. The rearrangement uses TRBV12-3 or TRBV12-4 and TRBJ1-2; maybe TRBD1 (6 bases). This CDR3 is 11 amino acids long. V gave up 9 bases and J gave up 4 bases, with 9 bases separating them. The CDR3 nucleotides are TGTGCCAGTCAGGGGAGCTATGGCTACACCTTC. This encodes CASQGSYGYTF.

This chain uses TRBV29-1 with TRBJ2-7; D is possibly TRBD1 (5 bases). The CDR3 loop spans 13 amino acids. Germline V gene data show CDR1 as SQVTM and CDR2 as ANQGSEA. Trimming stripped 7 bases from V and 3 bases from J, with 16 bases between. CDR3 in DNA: TGCAGCGCTGGGGAAGGGGTAAACTACGAGCAGTACTTC. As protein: CSAGEGVNYEQYF.

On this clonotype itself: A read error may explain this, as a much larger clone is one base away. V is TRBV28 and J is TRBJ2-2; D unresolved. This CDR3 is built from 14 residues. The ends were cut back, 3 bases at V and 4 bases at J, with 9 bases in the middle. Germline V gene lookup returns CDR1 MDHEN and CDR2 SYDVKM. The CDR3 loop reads CASSFFGFTGELFF. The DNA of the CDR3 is TGTGCCAGCAGTTTTTTCGGTTTCACCGGGGAGCTGTTTTTT.

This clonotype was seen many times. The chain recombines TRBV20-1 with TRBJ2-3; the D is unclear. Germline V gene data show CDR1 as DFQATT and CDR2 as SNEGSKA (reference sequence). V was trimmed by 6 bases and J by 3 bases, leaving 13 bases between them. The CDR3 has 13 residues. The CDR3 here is CSAGPYKTDTQYF. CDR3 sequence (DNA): TGCAGTGCGGGTCCTTACAAGACAGATACGCAGTATTTT.

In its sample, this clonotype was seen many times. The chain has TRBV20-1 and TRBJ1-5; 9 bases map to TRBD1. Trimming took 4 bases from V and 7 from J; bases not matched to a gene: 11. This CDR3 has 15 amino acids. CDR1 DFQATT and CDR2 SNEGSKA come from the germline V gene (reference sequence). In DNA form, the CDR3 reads TGCAGTGCTACTATGGGGACAGGGCTTGGGCAGCCCCAGCATTTT. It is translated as CSATMGTGLGQPQHF.

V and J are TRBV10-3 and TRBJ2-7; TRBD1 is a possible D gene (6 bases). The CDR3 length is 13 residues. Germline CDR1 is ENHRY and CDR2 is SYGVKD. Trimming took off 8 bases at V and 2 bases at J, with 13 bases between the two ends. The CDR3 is CAIGHRDTYEQYF. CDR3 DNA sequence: TGTGCCATCGGACACAGGGATACCTACGAGCAGTACTTC.

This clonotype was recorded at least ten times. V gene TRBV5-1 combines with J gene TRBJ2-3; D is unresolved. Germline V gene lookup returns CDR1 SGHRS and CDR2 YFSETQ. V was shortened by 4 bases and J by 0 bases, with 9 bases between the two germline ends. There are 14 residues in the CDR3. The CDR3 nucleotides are TGCGCCAGCAGCCCGGGTCCAAGCACAGATACGCAGTATTTT. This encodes CASSPGPSTDTQYF.

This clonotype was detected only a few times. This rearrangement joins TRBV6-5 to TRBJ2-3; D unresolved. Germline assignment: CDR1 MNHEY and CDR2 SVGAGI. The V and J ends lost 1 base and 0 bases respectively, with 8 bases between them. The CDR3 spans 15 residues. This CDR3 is CASSYLGFSTDTQYF. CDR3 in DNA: TGTGCCAGCAGTTACTTGGGATTCAGCACAGATACGCAGTATTTT.

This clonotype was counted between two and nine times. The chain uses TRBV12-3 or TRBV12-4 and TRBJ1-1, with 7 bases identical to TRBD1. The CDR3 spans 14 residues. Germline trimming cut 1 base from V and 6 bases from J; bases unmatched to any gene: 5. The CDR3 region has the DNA TGTGCCAGCAGTTTAGGACAGGGAAATGCTGAAGCTTTCTTT. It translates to CASSLGQGNAEAFF.

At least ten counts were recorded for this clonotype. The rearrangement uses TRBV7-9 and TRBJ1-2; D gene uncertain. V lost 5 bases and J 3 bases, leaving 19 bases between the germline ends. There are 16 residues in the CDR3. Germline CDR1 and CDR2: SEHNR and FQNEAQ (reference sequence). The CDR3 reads CASSPAMRWNYYGYTF. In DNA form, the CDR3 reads TGTGCCAGCAGCCCTGCCATGCGGTGGAATTACTATGGCTACACCTTC.

CDR3 sequence (DNA): TGCAGTGCTAGAGTTCTAGCGGGATACGAGCAGTACTTC. Translating gives CSARVLAGYEQYF. V usage is TRBV20-1 and J usage is TRBJ2-7; 9 bases line up with TRBD2. CDR3 length: 13 residues. Per germline, CDR1 DFQATT and CDR2 SNEGSKA (reference sequence). Trimming cost V 1 base and J 4 bases; bases outside gene matches: 2.

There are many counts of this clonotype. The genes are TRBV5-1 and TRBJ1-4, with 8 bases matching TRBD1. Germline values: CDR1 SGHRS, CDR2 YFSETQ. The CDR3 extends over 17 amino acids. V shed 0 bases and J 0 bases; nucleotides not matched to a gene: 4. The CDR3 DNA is TGCGCCAGCAGCTTGGGACAGGGGCGAGCAACTAATGAAAAACTGTTTTTT. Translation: CASSLGQGRATNEKLFF.

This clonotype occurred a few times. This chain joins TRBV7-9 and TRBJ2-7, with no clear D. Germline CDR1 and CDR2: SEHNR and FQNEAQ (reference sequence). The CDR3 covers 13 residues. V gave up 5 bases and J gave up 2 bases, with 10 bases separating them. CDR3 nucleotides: TGTGCCAGCAGCCCCGGTCGGCCCTACGAGCAGTACTTC. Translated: CASSPGRPYEQYF.